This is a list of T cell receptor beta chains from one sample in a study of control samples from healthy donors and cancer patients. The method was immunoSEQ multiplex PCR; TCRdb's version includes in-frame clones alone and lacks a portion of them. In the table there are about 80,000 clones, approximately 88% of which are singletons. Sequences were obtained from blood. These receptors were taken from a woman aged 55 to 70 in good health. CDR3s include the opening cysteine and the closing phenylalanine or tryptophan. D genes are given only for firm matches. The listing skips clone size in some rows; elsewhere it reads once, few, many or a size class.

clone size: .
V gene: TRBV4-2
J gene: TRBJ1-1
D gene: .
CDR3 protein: CASSQDFNSNTEAFF
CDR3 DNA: TGTGCCAGCAGCCAAGATTTTAACAGCAACACTGAAGCTTTCTTT

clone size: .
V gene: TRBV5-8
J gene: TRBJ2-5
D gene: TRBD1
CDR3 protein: CASSMTGGPQETQYF
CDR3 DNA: TGTGCCAGCAGCATGACAGGGGGCCCACAAGAGACCCAGTACTTC

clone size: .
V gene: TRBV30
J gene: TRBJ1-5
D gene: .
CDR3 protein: CAWSPGHLNQPQHF
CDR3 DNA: TGTGCCTGGAGTCCAGGACACCTCAATCAGCCCCAGCATTTT

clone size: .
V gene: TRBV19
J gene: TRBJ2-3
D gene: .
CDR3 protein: CASSHERAHTDTQYF
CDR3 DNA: TGTGCCAGTAGTCATGAACGGGCCCACACAGATACGCAGTATTTT

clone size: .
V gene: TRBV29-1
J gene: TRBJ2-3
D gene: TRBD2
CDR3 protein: CSVNLLALGTDTQYF
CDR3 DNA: TGCAGCGTTAATCTACTAGCGCTAGGCACAGATACGCAGTATTTT

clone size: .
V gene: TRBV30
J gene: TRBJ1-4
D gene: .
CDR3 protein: CAWSSGLSNEKLFF
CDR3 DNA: TGTGCCTGGTCGTCCGGACTTTCTAATGAAAAACTGTTTTTT

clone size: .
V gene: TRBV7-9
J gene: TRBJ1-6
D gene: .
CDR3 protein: CASSYDVGQNNSPLHF
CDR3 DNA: TGTGCCAGCAGCTACGACGTCGGACAGAATAATTCACCCCTCCACTTT

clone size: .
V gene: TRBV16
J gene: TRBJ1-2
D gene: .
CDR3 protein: CASSRGGPDGAAGGYTF
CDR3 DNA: TGTGCCAGCAGCCGGGGAGGCCCTGACGGGGCGGCCGGGGGCTACACCTTC

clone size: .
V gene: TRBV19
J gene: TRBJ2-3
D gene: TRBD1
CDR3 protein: CATHGTGGTDTQYF
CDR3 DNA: TGTGCCACCCATGGGACAGGGGGGACAGATACGCAGTATTTT

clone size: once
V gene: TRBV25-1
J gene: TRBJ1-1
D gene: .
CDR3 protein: CASSARVSNTEAFF
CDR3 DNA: TGTGCCAGCAGTGCCAGGGTATCGAACACTGAAGCTTTCTTT

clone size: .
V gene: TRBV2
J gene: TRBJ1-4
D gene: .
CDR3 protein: CASSESGKTNEKLFF
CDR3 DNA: TGTGCCAGCAGTGAATCAGGGAAAACTAATGAAAAACTGTTTTTT

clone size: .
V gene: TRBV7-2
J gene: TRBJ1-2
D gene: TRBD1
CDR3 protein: CASSLVMDRADYGYTF
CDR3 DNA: TGTGCCAGCAGCCTTGTGATGGACAGGGCGGACTATGGCTACACCTTC

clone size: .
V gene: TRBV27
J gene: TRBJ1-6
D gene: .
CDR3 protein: CASSSFRVGSPLHF
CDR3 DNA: TGTGCCAGCAGTAGCTTCAGGGTTGGCTCACCCCTCCACTTT

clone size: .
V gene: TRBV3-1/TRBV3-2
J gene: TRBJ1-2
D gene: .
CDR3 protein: CASSPPGYYGYTF
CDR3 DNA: TGTGCCAGCAGCCCCCCGGGCTACTATGGCTACACCTTC

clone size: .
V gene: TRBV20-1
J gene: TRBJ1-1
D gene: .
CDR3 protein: CSATITSIAFF
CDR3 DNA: TGCAGTGCTACCATCACGTCTATAGCTTTCTTT

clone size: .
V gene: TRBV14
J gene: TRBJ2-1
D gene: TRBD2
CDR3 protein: CASSQDTSSGRIYNEQFF
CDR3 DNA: TGTGCCAGCAGCCAAGATACCTCGAGCGGGAGGATTTACAATGAGCAGTTCTTC

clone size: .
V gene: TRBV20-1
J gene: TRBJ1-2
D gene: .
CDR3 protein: CSASMAGFGYTF
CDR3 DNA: TGCAGTGCTAGTATGGCAGGGTTTGGCTACACCTTC

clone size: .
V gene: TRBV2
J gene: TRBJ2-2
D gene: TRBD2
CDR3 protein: CASSDGLAGTGELFF
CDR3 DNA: TGTGCCAGCAGTGATGGCCTAGCGGGAACCGGGGAGCTGTTTTTT

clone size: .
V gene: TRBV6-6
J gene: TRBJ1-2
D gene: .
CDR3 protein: CASSYPMGGYTF
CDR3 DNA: TGTGCCAGCAGTTACCCAATGGGTGGCTACACCTTC

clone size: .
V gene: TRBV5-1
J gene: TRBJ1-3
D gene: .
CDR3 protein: CASGEAGSGNTIYF
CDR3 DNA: TGCGCCAGCGGGGAGGCAGGATCTGGAAACACCATATATTTT

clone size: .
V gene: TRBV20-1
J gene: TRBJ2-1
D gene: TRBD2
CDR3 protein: CSASLPPGLADYNEQFF
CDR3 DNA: TGCAGTGCTAGTCTCCCTCCGGGACTAGCGGACTACAATGAGCAGTTCTTC

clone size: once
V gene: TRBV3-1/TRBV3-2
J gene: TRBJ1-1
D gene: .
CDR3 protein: CASRRGGTQRAFF
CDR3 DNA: TGTGCCAGCAGGAGGGGGGGAACCCAGAGGGCTTTCTTT

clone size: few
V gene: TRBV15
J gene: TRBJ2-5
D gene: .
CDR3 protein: CATSRVKGGQETQYF
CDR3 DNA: TGTGCCACCAGCAGAGTCAAGGGGGGACAAGAGACCCAGTACTTC

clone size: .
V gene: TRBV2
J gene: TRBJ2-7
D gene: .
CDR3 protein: CATSKGSEQYF
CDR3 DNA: TGTGCCACTTCGAAGGGGTCCGAGCAGTACTTC

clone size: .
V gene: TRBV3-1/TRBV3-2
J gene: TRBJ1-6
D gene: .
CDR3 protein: CASSQGDGFYSPLHF
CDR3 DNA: TGTGCCAGCAGCCAAGGGGACGGATTTTATTCACCCCTCCACTTT

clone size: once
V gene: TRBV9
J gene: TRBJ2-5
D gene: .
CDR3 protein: CASSAQETQYF
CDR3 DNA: TGTGCCAGCAGCGCACAAGAGACCCAGTACTTC

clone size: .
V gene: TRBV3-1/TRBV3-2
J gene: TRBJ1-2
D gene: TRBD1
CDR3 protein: CASSDPPSTGGENGYTF
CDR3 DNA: TGTGCCAGCAGCGACCCCCCCTCGACAGGGGGCGAGAATGGCTACACCTTC

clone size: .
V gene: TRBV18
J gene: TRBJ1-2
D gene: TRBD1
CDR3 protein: CASSSRTGEPPYGYTF
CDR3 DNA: TGTGCCAGCTCATCGAGGACAGGTGAACCTCCTTATGGCTACACCTTC

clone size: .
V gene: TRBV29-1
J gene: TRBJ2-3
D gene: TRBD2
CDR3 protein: CSVEGTSGSDTQYF
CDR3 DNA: TGCAGCGTTGAAGGGACTAGCGGTTCAGATACGCAGTATTTT

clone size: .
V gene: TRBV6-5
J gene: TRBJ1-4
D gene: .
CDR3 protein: CASRMSGGEKLFF
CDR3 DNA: TGTGCCAGTAGGATGAGCGGTGGGGAAAAACTGTTTTTT

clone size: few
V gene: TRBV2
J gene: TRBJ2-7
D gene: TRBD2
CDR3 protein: CASRKGSGGKTYEQYF
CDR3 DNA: TGTGCCAGCAGAAAAGGGAGCGGGGGGAAGACCTACGAGCAGTACTTC

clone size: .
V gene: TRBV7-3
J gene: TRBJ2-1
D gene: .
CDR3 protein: CASSNIGGYNEQFF
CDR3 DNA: TGTGCCAGCAGCAACATAGGGGGTTACAATGAGCAGTTCTTC

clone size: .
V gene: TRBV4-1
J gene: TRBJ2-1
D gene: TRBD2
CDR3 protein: CASSQFPWGEGTYNEQFF
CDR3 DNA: TGCGCCAGCAGCCAATTCCCTTGGGGGGAGGGGACCTACAATGAGCAGTTCTTC

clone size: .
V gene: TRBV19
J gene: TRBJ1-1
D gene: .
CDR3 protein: CASSIRGALSTEAFF
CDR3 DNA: TGTGCCAGTAGTATTAGAGGGGCCCTGAGCACTGAAGCTTTCTTT

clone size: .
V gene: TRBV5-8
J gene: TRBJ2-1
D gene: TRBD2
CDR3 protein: CASSPTSGGLSYNEQFF
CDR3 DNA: TGTGCCAGCAGCCCGACTAGCGGGGGACTCTCCTACAATGAGCAGTTCTTC

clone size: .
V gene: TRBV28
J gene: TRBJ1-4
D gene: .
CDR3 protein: CASSFMGGRGKLFF
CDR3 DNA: TGTGCCAGCAGTTTTATGGGGGGCAGGGGAAAACTGTTTTTT

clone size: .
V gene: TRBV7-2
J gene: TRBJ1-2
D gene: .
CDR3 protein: CASSLVSWSNYGYTF
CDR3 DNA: TGTGCCAGCAGCTTAGTTAGTTGGTCAAACTATGGCTACACCTTC

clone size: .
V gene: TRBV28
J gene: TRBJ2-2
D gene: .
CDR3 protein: CASSLGGVWQRNTGELFF
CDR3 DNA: TGTGCCAGCAGCCTCGGTGGTGTCTGGCAGAGGAACACCGGGGAGCTGTTTTTT

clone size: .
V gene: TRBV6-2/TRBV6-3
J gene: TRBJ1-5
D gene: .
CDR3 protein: CASSYSSVGNQPQHF
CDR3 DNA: TGTGCCAGCAGCTACTCATCCGTGGGGAATCAGCCCCAGCATTTT

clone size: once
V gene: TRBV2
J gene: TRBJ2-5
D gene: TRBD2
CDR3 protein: CASSLGTSGFLGTQYF
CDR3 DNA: TGTGCCAGCAGCCTAGGGACTAGCGGGTTCCTCGGGACCCAGTACTTC

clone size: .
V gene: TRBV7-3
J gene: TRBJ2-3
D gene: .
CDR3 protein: CASSLRGVNTDTQYF
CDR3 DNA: TGTGCCAGCAGCTTAAGGGGGGTGAACACAGATACGCAGTATTTT

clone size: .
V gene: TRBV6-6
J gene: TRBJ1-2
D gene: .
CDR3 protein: CASMFSRVAGHGYTF
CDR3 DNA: TGTGCCAGCATGTTCTCACGAGTCGCAGGACATGGCTACACCTTC

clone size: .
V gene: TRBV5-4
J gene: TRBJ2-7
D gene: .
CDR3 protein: CASSLDARTYEQYF
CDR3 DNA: TGTGCCAGCAGCTTGGACGCACGCACCTACGAGCAGTACTTC

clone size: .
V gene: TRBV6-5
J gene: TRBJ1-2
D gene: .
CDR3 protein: CASSQGQSNYGYTF
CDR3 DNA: TGTGCCAGCAGTCAGGGCCAGTCTAACTATGGCTACACCTTC

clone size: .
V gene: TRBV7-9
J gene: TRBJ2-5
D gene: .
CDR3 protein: CASSFAPRQETQYF
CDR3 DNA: TGTGCCAGCAGCTTTGCCCCCCGGCAAGAGACCCAGTACTTC

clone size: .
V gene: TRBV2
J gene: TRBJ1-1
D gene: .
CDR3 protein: CASSEGRGSTEAFF
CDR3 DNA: TGTGCCAGCAGTGAAGGCCGGGGATCCACTGAAGCTTTCTTT

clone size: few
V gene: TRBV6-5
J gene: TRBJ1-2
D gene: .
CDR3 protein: CASRVTAGYGYTF
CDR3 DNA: TGTGCCAGCAGGGTTACGGCTGGCTATGGCTACACCTTC

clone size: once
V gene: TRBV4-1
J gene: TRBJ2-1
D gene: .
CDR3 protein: CASSQEIGGGRGSEQFF
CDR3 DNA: TGCGCCAGCAGCCAAGAGATAGGGGGGGGCCGAGGAAGTGAGCAGTTCTTC

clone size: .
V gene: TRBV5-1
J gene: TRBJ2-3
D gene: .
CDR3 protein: CASSPLGLGVGEPSTDTQYF
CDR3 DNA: TGCGCCAGCAGCCCCTTGGGACTGGGAGTGGGAGAGCCGAGCACAGATACGCAGTATTTT

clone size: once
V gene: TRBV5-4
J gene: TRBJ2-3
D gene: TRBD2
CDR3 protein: CASSPGLAGGPDTQYF
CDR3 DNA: TGTGCCAGCAGCCCGGGACTAGCGGGGGGGCCTGATACGCAGTATTTT

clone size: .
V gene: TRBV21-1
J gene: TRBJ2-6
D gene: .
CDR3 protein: CARKGDGANVLTF
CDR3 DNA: TGTGCCCGAAAGGGAGATGGGGCCAACGTCCTGACTTTC

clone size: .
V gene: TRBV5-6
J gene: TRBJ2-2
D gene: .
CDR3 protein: CASTPATRRGELFF
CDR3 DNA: TGTGCCAGCACCCCCGCTACGAGGCGCGGGGAGCTGTTTTTT

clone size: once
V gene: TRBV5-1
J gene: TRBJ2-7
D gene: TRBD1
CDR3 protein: CASSILQGAGEQYF
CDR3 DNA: TGCGCCAGCAGCATATTACAGGGGGCGGGCGAGCAGTACTTC

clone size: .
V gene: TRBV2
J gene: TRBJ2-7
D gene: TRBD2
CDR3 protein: CASSEGTSGGFYEQYF
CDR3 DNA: TGTGCCAGCAGTGAAGGGACTAGCGGGGGATTCTACGAGCAGTACTTC

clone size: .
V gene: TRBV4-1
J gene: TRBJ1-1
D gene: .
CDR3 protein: CASSQASGARTEAFF
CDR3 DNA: TGCGCCAGCAGCCAGGCCTCCGGGGCGCGGACTGAAGCTTTCTTT

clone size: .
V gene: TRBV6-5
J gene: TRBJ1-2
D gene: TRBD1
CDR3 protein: CASSRQGNYGYTF
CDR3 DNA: TGTGCCAGCAGCCGACAGGGAAACTATGGCTACACCTTC

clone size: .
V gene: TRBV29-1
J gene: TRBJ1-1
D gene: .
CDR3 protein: CSVEGDPPQEAFF
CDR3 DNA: TGCAGCGTTGAAGGAGACCCTCCCCAGGAAGCTTTCTTT

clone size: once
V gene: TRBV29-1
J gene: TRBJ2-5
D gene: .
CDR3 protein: CSGGEGETQYF
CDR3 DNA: TGCAGCGGGGGGGAAGGAGAGACCCAGTACTTC

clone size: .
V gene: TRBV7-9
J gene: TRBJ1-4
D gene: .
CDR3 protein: CASSLFEEKLFF
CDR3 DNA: TGTGCCAGCAGCTTGTTTGAAGAAAAACTGTTTTTT